This TCR beta chain was retrieved from a study of CD8+CD57+ T cells in acquired aplastic anemia. This CDR3 contains 12 residues. The V gene's germline CDR1 is DFQATT and CDR2 SNEGSKA (reference sequence). V lost 6 bases, J lost 6 bases, and 2 bases stayed unmatched. Genomic DNA provided the template from which TCR beta VDJ and CDR3 profiles were obtained. TCRdb reprocessed the reads via MiXCR and lists one record per CDR3 protein. The sample includes 150,000 to 200,000 distinct CDR3 sequences, 64% of them seen just once. The sequencing input was sorted CD4+, CD8+, or CD8+CD57+ T cells (not recorded which) from PBMCs. The clonotype was recovered from a human donor with severe aplastic anemia or a healthy control (not recorded which). The J gene is TRBJ1-4, the V gene TRBV20-1, with TRBD1 matching over 9 bases. CDR3 in DNA: TGCAGTGCCTGGGACAGGGATGAAAAACTGTTTTTT. This encodes CSAWDRDEKLFF.